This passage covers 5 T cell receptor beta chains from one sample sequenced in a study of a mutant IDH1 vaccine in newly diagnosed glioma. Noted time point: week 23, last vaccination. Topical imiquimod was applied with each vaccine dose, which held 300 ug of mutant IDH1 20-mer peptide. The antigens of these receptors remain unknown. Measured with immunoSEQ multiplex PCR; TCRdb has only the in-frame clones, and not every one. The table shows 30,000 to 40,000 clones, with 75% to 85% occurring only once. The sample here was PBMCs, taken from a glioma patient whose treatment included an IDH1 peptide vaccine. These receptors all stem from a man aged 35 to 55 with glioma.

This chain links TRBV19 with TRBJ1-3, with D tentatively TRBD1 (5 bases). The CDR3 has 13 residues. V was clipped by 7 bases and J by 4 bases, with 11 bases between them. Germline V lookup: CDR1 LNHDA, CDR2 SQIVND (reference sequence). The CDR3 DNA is TGTGCCAGTACCCCTTGGGGCGGAAACACCATATATTTT. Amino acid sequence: CASTPWGGNTIYF.

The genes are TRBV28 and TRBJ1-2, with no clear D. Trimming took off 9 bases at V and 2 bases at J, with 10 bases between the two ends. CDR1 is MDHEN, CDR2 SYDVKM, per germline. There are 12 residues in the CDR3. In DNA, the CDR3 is TGTGCCAGTTATAATTTGAACTATGGCTACACCTTC. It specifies CASYNLNYGYTF.

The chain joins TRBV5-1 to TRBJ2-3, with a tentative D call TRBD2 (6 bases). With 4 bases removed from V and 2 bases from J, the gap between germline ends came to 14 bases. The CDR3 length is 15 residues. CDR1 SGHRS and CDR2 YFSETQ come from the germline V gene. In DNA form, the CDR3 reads TGCGCCAGCAGCGGGGGACTGCAACCCACAGATACGCAGTATTTT. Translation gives CASSGGLQPTDTQYF.

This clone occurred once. CDR3 nucleotide sequence: TGCGCCAGCAGCCAAGAAGAGCGACCTGAAAAACTGTTTTTT. Translation: CASSQEERPEKLFF. The chain uses TRBV4-3 and TRBJ1-4, with unresolved D. CDR1 is LGHNA and CDR2 is YSLEER in the germline V gene. The V end lost 0 bases, the J end lost 7 bases, and 9 bases lay between the germline ends. The CDR3 is 14 amino acids.

CDR3 nucleotides: TGTGCCAGCAGTTTGAGGGCAGGGGGAGGCTACACCTTC. Its protein product is CASSLRAGGGYTF. This sequence joins TRBV27 and TRBJ1-2, with TRBD1 identical over 7 bases. This CDR3 spans 13 amino acids. Germline-derived CDR1 and CDR2 are MNHEY and SMNVEV (reference sequence). Trimming removed 3 bases from V and 8 bases from J; junction bases left unmatched: 6.